A single sample is the source of the 26 T cell receptor beta chains below, sequenced in a study of STAT5B mutations in CD4+ large granular lymphocyte leukemia. TCRdb's table, derived via immunoSEQ multiplex PCR, lists solely in-frame clones and lacks some. The sample shows 30,000 or so clones, about 77% of them seen only once. The material sequenced was CD4+ T cells from blood buffy coats. The receptors stem from a human donor in good health.

The CDR3 here is CASSSRAGTGPDTQYF. For the CDR3, the DNA is TGTGCCAGCAGTTCCAGAGCGGGAACTGGCCCAGATACGCAGTATTTT. This chain joins TRBV28 and TRBJ2-3, with 7 bases lining up with TRBD2. Germline CDR1 MDHEN, CDR2 SYDVKM. The CDR3 is 16 residues long. With V trimmed by 4 bases and J by 4 bases, 11 bases remained unmatched.

This chain links TRBV7-8 with TRBJ2-3; D tentatively reads TRBD1 or TRBD2 (6 bases each). Per germline, CDR1 SGHVS and CDR2 FQNEAQ. Trimming left V 5 bases short and J 2 bases short, with 11 bases between. This CDR3 spans 14 amino acids. CDR3 in DNA: TGTGCCAGCAGCCCGGGGGCGACCACAGATACGCAGTATTTT. Protein sequence: CASSPGATTDTQYF.

This clone was detected only once. The rearrangement joins TRBV27 to TRBJ2-3; D possibly corresponds to TRBD2 (6 bases). Germline V CDR1 and CDR2: MNHEY, SMNVEV (reference sequence). The CDR3 has 18 amino acids. Trimming removed 1 base at V and 0 bases at J, with 17 bases between. The CDR3 DNA is TGTGCCAGCAGTTTATTCTATGTAGCGGAGGCTAGCACAGATACGCAGTATTTT. It encodes CASSLFYVAEASTDTQYF.

The chain joins TRBV10-3 to TRBJ2-1; 7 bases agree with TRBD1. The CDR3 sequence is 17 residues long. Germline V CDR1 and CDR2: ENHRY, SYGVKD. The J segment lost 0 bases and the V segment lost 4 bases, leaving 9 bases of the junction unmatched. CDR3 amino acids: CAISATTGDLSYNEQFF. CDR3 DNA: TGTGCCATCAGTGCTACCACAGGGGACCTCTCCTACAATGAGCAGTTCTTC.

This clone was seen only once. The chain uses TRBV7-2 and TRBJ2-1, with 14 positions matching TRBD2. The length of the CDR3 is 14 residues. CDR1 SGHTA and CDR2 FQGNSA come from the germline V gene. Trimming removed 6 bases from V and 10 bases from J; junction bases left unmatched: 5. CDR3 in amino acids: CASREGLAGDEQFF. The CDR3 DNA reads TGTGCCAGCAGAGAGGGACTAGCGGGAGACGAGCAGTTCTTC. The full variable domain, its missing parts supplied by reference TRBV7-2 and TRBJ2-1, is GAGVSQSPSNKVTEKGKDVELRCDPISGHTALYWYRQSLGQGLEFLIYFQGNSAPDKSGLPSDRFSAERTGGSVSTLTIQRTQQEDSAVYLCASREGLAGDEQFFGPGTRLTVL.

This chain joins TRBV6-1 and TRBJ2-1; TRBD2 agrees at 15 bases. J lost 8 bases, V lost 0 bases, and 5 bases had no gene match. The V gene's germline CDR1 is MNHNS and CDR2 SASEGT. The CDR3 is 17 residues long. CDR3 DNA: TGTGCCAGCAGTGAAGCGTTAGGACTAGCGGGAGGGGATGAGCAGTTCTTC. Translating gives CASSEALGLAGGDEQFF.

V usage is TRBV6-6 and J usage is TRBJ2-2, with 7 bases lining up with TRBD1. CDR1 MNHNY and CDR2 SVGAGI come from the germline V gene (reference sequence). This CDR3 spans 14 amino acids. The CDR3 loop is CAAGRAGGTGELFF. CDR3 in DNA: TGTGCGGCTGGCCGTGCAGGGGGCACCGGGGAGCTGTTTTTT.

This chain uses TRBV28 with TRBJ2-1, with 8 bases that match TRBD2. The CDR3 is made up of 16 amino acids. After removal of 5 bases from V and 2 bases from J, the junction contained 8 bases not matched to a gene. From germline, CDR1 is MDHEN and CDR2 SYDVKM. The CDR3 region has the DNA TGTGCCAGCAGTCCTTTAACGGGAGGGCCCTACAATGAGCAGTTCTTC. It codes for CASSPLTGGPYNEQFF.

This sequence joins TRBV19 and TRBJ2-5, with TRBD1 matching 7 bases. The junction had 11 bases not matched to a gene; V was cut back by 6 bases and J by 4 bases. CDR3 size: 15 residues. Germline CDR1 LNHDA, CDR2 SQIVND (reference sequence). The CDR3 sequence is CASRTSDRAGETQYF. CDR3 coding DNA: TGTGCCAGTAGAACCTCTGACAGGGCGGGAGAGACCCAGTACTTC.

The table lists this clone with a few counts. The CDR3 spells CASGDGASYNEQFF. The DNA of the CDR3 is TGCGCCAGCGGGGACGGGGCCTCCTACAATGAGCAGTTCTTC. The V call is TRBV4-3, the J call TRBJ2-1, with D possibly being TRBD1 or TRBD2 (5 bases each). Germline V gene lookup returns CDR1 LGHNA and CDR2 YSLEER. There are 14 residues in the CDR3. With 8 bases removed from V and 0 bases from J, the gap between germline ends came to 11 bases.

The rearrangement links TRBV7-2 to TRBJ2-7; D possibly corresponds to TRBD1 (6 bases). Germline V gene data show CDR1 as SGHTA and CDR2 as FQGNSA. This CDR3 contains 14 residues. Trimming cost V 3 bases and J 3 bases, with 12 bases left between them. CDR3 coding DNA: TGTGCCAGCAGCTTCAGAGGGGGAGACTACGAGCAGTACTTC. Translation gives CASSFRGGDYEQYF.

The chain has TRBV9 and TRBJ2-1; D call uncertain. The CDR3 runs to 15 residues. The V gene lost 0 bases and the J gene lost 5 bases, with 12 bases spanning the gap. Germline values: CDR1 SGDLS, CDR2 YYNGEE. In DNA form, the CDR3 reads TGTGCCAGCAGCGTAGCGTCGTCCTCTCACAATGAGCAGTTCTTC. It encodes CASSVASSSHNEQFF.

Comments on this clone: The same CDR3 is also encoded by other DNA sequences in this sample. The chain carries TRBV18 and TRBJ2-5; no firm D call. Deletions cut 2 bases from V and 5 bases from J, with 3 bases between. This CDR3 is 11 amino acids long. Germline CDR1 is KGHSH and CDR2 is LQKENI. The chain's CDR3 is CASSPKETQYF. CDR3 DNA sequence: TGTGCCAGCTCACCAAAGGAGACCCAGTACTTC.

The chain recombines TRBV5-4 with TRBJ2-1; 10 bases align to TRBD2. The CDR3 is made up of 17 amino acids. Per the germline V gene, CDR1 is SGHNT and CDR2 is YYREEE (reference sequence). The J segment lost 6 bases and the V segment lost 0 bases, leaving 9 bases of the junction unmatched. CDR3 sequence: CASSLGKASGRTNEQFF. CDR3 in DNA: TGTGCCAGCAGCTTGGGGAAGGCTAGCGGGAGAACCAATGAGCAGTTCTTC.

The chain joins TRBV30 to TRBJ2-5, with D unresolved. Germline V gene data show CDR1 as GTSNPN and CDR2 as SVGIG (reference sequence). The ends were cut back, 2 bases at V and 4 bases at J, with 5 bases in the middle. The CDR3 totals 11 residues. The CDR3 here is CAWSPGETQYF. CDR3 nucleotide sequence: TGTGCCTGGAGTCCAGGAGAGACCCAGTACTTC.

The J gene is TRBJ2-2, the V gene TRBV10-3; TRBD2 is a possible D gene (6 bases). CDR3 length equals 14 residues. V was pared by 10 bases and J by 4 bases, with 16 bases between. CDR1 is ENHRY, CDR2 SYGVKD, per germline. The CDR3 nucleotides are TGTGCCACCCTCGGAGGGCGTGGCACCGGGGAGCTGTTTTTT. Translated: CATLGGRGTGELFF.

This clone was observed a single time. This chain uses TRBV4-3 with TRBJ1-1; D is unclear. Germline loops: CDR1 LGHNA, CDR2 YSLEER. The V end lost 2 bases, the J end lost 1 base, and 11 bases lay between the germline ends. This CDR3 is 15 amino acids long. The CDR3 spells CASSQNGRPNTEAFF. DNA of the CDR3: TGCGCCAGCAGCCAAAATGGGCGGCCGAACACTGAAGCTTTCTTT.

This chain uses TRBV7-8 with TRBJ1-2; D remains ambiguous. Germline CDR1 SGHVS, CDR2 FQNEAQ. The CDR3 runs to 15 residues. The V gene lost 0 bases and the J gene lost 3 bases, with 11 bases spanning the gap. CDR3 sequence reads: CASSLAEAEDYGYTF. CDR3 in DNA: TGTGCCAGCAGCTTAGCGGAAGCAGAAGACTATGGCTACACCTTC.

The rearrangement links TRBV5-1 to TRBJ2-3; D is unresolved. Germline V lookup: CDR1 SGHRS, CDR2 YFSETQ. V lost 6 bases and J lost 4, with 9 bases in between. The CDR3 extends over 12 amino acids. The CDR3 region is CASIGVADTQYF. In nucleotides, the CDR3 is TGCGCCAGCATTGGGGTGGCAGATACGCAGTATTTT.

The genes are TRBV6-5 and TRBJ2-7; 9 nucleotides match TRBD1. The CDR3 contains 15 residues. The germline gives CDR1 MNHEY, CDR2 SVGAGI. J was trimmed by 2 bases and V by 0 bases; bases with no gene match: 2. The CDR3 here is CASSYSGQGAYEQYF. In nucleotides, the CDR3 is TGTGCCAGCAGTTACTCGGGACAGGGAGCCTACGAGCAGTACTTC.

The chain couples TRBV5-4 to TRBJ2-5; D is possibly TRBD1 or TRBD2 (5 bases each). Germline assignment: CDR1 SGHNT and CDR2 YYREEE (reference sequence). The CDR3 has 15 amino acids. V lost 4 bases and J lost 5, with 18 bases in between. CDR3 in amino acids: CASSPGGPIGETQYF. The CDR3 nucleotides read TGTGCCAGCAGCCCTGGGGGTCCGATTGGGGAGACCCAGTACTTC.

J is TRBJ2-1 and V is TRBV5-1, with D possibly being TRBD1 (5 bases). There are 15 residues in the CDR3. In germline, CDR1 is SGHRS, CDR2 YFSETQ. Trimming left V 0 bases short and J 4 bases short, with 11 bases between. CDR3 in DNA: TGCGCCAGCAGCTTGGACTCAGGGCGGTACAATGAGCAGTTCTTC. Protein: CASSLDSGRYNEQFF.

The V gene is TRBV5-6, the J gene TRBJ2-5; D unclear. Germline lookup yields CDR1 SGHDT and CDR2 YYEEEE. The CDR3 spans 14 residues. The V end lost 5 bases, the J end lost 2 bases, and 13 bases lay between the germline ends. Here the CDR3 reads CASSEQQTQETQYF. The CDR3 nucleotides are TGTGCCAGCAGTGAACAGCAAACTCAAGAGACCCAGTACTTC.

This rearrangement joins TRBV5-1 to TRBJ1-1; D remains ambiguous. The CDR3 is 14 amino acids. In germline, CDR1 is SGHRS, CDR2 YFSETQ. Trimming cost V 5 bases and J 2 bases, with 13 bases left between them. DNA of the CDR3: TGCGCCAGCAGGGAGGGAGGGAGAAACACTGAAGCTTTCTTT. Protein: CASREGGRNTEAFF.

The chain carries TRBV6-1 and TRBJ1-6; D ambiguous. CDR1 is MNHNS, CDR2 SASEGT, per germline. Trimming left V 6 bases short and J 4 bases short, with 10 bases between. The CDR3 totals 14 residues. Here the CDR3 DNA reads TGTGCCAGCAGGCCATCACTTTATAATTCACCCCTCCACTTT. Translation gives CASRPSLYNSPLHF.

J is TRBJ1-5 and V is TRBV5-1; no clear D. The CDR3 is made up of 15 amino acids. Per the germline V gene, CDR1 is SGHRS and CDR2 is YFSETQ. The V and J ends lost 0 bases and 3 bases respectively, with 10 bases between them. In DNA, the CDR3 is TGCGCCAGCAGCTTGGACACAGATTACAATCAGCCCCAGCATTTT. It codes for CASSLDTDYNQPQHF.